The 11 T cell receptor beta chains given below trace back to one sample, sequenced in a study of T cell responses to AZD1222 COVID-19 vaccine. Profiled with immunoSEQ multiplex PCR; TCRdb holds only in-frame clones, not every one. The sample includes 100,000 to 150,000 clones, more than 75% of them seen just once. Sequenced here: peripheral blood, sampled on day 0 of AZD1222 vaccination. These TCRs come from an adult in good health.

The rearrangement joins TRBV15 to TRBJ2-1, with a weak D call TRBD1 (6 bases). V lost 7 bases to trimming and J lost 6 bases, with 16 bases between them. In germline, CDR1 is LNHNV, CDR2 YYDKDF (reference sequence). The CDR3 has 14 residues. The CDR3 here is CATNKNPGVNEQFF. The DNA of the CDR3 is TGTGCCACCAATAAGAATCCAGGGGTCAATGAGCAGTTCTTC.

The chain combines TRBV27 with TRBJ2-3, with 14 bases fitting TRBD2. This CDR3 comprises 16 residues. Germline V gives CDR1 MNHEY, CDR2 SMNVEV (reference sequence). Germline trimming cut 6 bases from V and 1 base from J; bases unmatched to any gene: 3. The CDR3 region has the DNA TGTGCCAGCAGGCGACTAGCGGGAGGGGGCACAGATACGCAGTATTTT. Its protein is CASRRLAGGGTDTQYF.

CDR3 residues: CASGQGNQPQHF. The CDR3 coding sequence is TGTGCTAGTGGACAGGGCAATCAGCCCCAGCATTTT. The chain employs TRBV12-5 and TRBJ1-5, with a weak D call TRBD1 (5 bases). Germline CDR1 LGHNT, CDR2 FRNRAP. The V end was cut by 6 bases, the J end by 2 bases, with 5 bases between. There are 12 residues in the CDR3. The full variable domain, its missing parts supplied by reference TRBV12-5 and TRBJ1-5, is DARVTQTPRHKVTEMGQEVTMRCQPILGHNTVFWYRQTMMQGLELLAYFRNRAPLDDSGMPKDRFSAEMPDATLATLKIQPSEPRDSAVYFCASGQGNQPQHFGDGTRLSIL.

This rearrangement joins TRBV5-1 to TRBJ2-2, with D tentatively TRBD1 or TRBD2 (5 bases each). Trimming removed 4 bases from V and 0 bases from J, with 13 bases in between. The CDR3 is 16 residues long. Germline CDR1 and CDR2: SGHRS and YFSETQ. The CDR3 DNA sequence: TGCGCCAGCAGCCCGGGACGGCACGCGAACACCGGGGAGCTGTTTTTT. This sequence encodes CASSPGRHANTGELFF.

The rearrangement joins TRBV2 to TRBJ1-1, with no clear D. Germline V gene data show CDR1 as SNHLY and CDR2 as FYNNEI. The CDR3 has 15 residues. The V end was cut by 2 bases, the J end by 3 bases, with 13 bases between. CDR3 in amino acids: CASSERRGRDTEAFF. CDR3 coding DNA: TGTGCCAGCAGTGAACGGAGAGGGAGGGACACTGAAGCTTTCTTT.

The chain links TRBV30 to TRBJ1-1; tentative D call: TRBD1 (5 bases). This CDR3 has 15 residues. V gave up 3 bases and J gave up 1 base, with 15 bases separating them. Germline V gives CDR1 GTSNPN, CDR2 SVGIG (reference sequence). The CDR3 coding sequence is TGTGCCTGGAGCCTAGGGGATCTAGGGAACACTGAAGCTTTCTTT. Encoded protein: CAWSLGDLGNTEAFF.

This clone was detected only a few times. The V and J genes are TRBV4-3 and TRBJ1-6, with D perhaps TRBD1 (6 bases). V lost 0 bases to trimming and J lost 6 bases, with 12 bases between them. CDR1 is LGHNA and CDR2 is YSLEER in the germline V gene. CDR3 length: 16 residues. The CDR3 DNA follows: TGCGCCAGCAGCCAAGATTGGGGGGCCCTTAATTCACCCCTCCACTTT. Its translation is CASSQDWGALNSPLHF.

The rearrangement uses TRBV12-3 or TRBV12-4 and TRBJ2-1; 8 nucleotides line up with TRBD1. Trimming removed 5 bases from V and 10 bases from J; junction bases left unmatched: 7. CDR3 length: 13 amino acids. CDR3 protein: CASSGQGLTEQFF. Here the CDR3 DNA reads TGTGCCAGCAGTGGACAGGGACTCACCGAGCAGTTCTTC.

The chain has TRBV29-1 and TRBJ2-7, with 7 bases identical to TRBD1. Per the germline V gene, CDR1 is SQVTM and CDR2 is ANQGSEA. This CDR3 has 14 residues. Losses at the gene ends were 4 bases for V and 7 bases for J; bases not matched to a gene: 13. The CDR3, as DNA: TGCAGCGTTGTCGGGACAGATCCTTCGAGAGAGCAGTACTTC. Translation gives CSVVGTDPSREQYF.

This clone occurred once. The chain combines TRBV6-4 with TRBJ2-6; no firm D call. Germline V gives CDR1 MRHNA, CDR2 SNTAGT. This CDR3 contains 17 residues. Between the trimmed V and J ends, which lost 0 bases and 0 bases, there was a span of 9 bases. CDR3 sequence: CASSDSFSSSGANVLTF. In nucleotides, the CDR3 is TGTGCCAGCAGTGACTCGTTTAGCTCCTCTGGGGCCAACGTCCTGACTTTC.

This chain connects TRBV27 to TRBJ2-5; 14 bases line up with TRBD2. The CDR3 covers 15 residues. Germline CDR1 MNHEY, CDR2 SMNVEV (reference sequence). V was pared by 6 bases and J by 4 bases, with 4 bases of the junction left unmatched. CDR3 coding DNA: TGTGCCAGCAGGTCCGGACTAGCGGGAGGAGAGACCCAGTACTTC. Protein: CASRSGLAGGETQYF.